This TCR beta chain was recovered during a study of blood T cell repertoires in COVID-19. There are 13 residues in the CDR3. Germline-derived CDR1 and CDR2 are DFQATT and SNEGSKA (reference sequence). J gave up 6 bases and V 3 bases, and 4 bases lay outside the gene matches. Per the original data handling: It was from reference gene primer amplification that nucleated cell counts were estimated. Clones were sequenced by immunoSEQ multiplex PCR, and TCRdb holds only the in-frame ones, with some missing. V, J and clone size are those of that table, while D and trimming were read from the DNA. The sample contains about 100,000 clones, approximately 90% of which appear only once.

The chain is built from TRBV20-1 and TRBJ1-5; 8 bases line up with TRBD1. The specimen was peripheral blood. The TCR sequence derives from a man aged 45 to 65 with active COVID-19. In DNA form, the CDR3 reads TGCAGTGCTAGTTTGGGGACAGGTCAGCCCCAGCATTTT. This encodes CSASLGTGQPQHF.